This T cell receptor beta chain is from a study of T cell repertoires in cytomegalovirus infection. Study summary: CMV infection plus the matching HLA type was flagged by public TCR beta signatures. Study outcomes and limitations: HLA-C-restricted CMV-specific TCR beta clonotypes were dominant in the ex vivo response. Totalled public TCR beta family frequency picked out people who carried CMV plus the relevant HLA.

The CDR3 consists of 12 residues. Deletions cut 4 bases from V and 7 bases from J, with 8 bases between. A note on this clonotype: The antigen remains unidentified.

In TCRdb, the reads were re-called with MiXCR into one record per CDR3 protein. This sample has about 740,000 distinct CDR3 sequences, with roughly 36% found just once. The V gene is TRBV12-3 or TRBV12-4, the J gene TRBJ2-4; the D gene could be TRBD1 or TRBD2 (5 bases each). The source is a human donor in good health (CMV status not recorded). Some clones in this sample may be carry-over from other donors' samples. Specimen: PBMCs. CDR3 coding DNA: TGTGCCAGCAGTTCGGGACGGAACATTCAGTACTTC. Translated: CASSSGRNIQYF.